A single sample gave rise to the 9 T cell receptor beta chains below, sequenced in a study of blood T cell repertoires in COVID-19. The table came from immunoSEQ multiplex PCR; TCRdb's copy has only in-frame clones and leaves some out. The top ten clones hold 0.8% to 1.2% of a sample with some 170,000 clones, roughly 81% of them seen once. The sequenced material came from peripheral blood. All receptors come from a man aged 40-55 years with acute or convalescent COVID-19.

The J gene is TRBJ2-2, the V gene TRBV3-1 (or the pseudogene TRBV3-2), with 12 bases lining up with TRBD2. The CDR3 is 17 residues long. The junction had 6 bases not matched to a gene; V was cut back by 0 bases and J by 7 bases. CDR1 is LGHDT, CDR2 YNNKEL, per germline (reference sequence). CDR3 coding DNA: TGTGCCAGCAGCCAAGATCTAGCGGGGGGGCTGGTCGGGGAGCTGTTTTTT. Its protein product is CASSQDLAGGLVGELFF.

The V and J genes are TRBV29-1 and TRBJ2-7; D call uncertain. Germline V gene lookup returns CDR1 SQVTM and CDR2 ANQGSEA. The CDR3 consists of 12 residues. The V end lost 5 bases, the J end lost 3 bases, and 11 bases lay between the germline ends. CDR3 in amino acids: CSVSPNLYEQYF. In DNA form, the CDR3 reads TGCAGCGTTTCCCCTAATCTCTACGAGCAGTACTTC.

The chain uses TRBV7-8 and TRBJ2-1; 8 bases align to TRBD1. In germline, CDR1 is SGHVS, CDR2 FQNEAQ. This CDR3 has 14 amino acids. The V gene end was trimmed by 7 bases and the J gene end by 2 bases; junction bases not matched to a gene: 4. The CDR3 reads CASTRTGTYNEQFF. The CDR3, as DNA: TGTGCCAGCACGCGGACAGGGACCTACAATGAGCAGTTCTTC.

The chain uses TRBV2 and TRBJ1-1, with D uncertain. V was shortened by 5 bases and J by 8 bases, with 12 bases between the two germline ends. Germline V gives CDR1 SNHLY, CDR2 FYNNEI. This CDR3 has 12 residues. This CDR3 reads CASSLNYGEAFF. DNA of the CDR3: TGTGCCAGCAGTCTGAACTACGGGGAAGCTTTCTTT. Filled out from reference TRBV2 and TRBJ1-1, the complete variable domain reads EPEVTQTPSHQVTQMGQEVILRCVPISNHLYFYWYRQILGQKVEFLVSFYNNEISEKSEIFDDQFSVERPDGSNFTLKIRSTKLEDSAMYFCASSLNYGEAFFGQGTRLTVV.

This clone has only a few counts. The CDR3 sequence is CASSYDMRDTEAFF. The CDR3 nucleotides read TGTGCCAGCAGCTACGACATGAGGGACACTGAAGCTTTCTTT. This chain links TRBV13 with TRBJ1-1, with unresolved D. V was shortened by 4 bases and J by 3 bases, with 12 bases between the two germline ends. This CDR3 has 14 residues. Germline V lookup: CDR1 PRHDT, CDR2 FYEKMQ (reference sequence). Based on the CDR3 plus reference TRBV13 and TRBJ1-1, the full variable domain is AAGVIQSPRHLIKEKRETATLKCYPIPRHDTVYWYQQGPGQDPQFLISFYEKMQSDKGSIPDRFSAQQFSDYHSELNMSSLELGDSALYFCASSYDMRDTEAFFGQGTRLTVV.

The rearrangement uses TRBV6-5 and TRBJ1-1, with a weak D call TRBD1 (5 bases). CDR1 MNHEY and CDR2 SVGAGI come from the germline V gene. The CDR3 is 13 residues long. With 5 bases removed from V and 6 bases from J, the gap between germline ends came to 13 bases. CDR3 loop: CASSTRQLSEAFF. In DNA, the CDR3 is TGTGCCAGCAGTACTCGACAGCTTTCTGAAGCTTTCTTT.

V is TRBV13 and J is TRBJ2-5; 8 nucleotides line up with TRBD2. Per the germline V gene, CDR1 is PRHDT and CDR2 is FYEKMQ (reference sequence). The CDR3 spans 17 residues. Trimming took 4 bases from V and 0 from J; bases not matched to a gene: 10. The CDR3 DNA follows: TGTGCCAGCAGCTCTACCCCACTAGCGGCTAACCAAGAGACCCAGTACTTC. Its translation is CASSSTPLAANQETQYF.

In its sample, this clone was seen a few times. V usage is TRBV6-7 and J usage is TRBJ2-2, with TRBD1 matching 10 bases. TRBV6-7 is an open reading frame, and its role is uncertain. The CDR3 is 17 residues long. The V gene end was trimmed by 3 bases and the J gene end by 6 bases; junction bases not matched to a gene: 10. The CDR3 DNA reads TGTGCCAGCAGTTATCACATGGACAGGGGGTGCCCCGGGGAGCTGTTTTTT. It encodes CASSYHMDRGCPGELFF.

The CDR3 reads CASKGQFGELFF. DNA of the CDR3: TGTGCCAGCAAAGGACAGTTTGGGGAGCTGTTTTTT. This chain connects TRBV7-6 to TRBJ2-2; a weak D match, TRBD1 (6 bases). The CDR3 contains 12 residues. V dropped 7 bases and J dropped 8 bases, with 11 bases sitting between them. Germline-derived CDR1 and CDR2 are SGHVS and FNYEAQ.